This passage covers 21 T cell receptor beta chains from one sample sequenced in a study of T cells in Graves' hyperthyroidism and ophthalmopathy (dated by TCRdb to between 2019 and 2020). Library prep was done by multiplex PCR. The reads were generated on an Illumina HiSeq 2000. Amplification of TCR beta CDR3 regions was carried out from RNA transcripts. A first-round RT-PCR of the TCR CDR3 used the HTBI primer set with the Qiagen OneStep RT-PCR kit. TCRdb took the public reads, trimmed them with fastp at Q25, ran MiXCR for clone calling and kept in-frame beta chains. Under each unique CDR3 protein, matching rows form one entry showing the most common genes and DNA. The sample yields roughly 840,000 distinct CDR3 sequences; around 39% were counted once. More than 7% of the sample rests with the top ten. The sample consisted of blood. The receptor set was obtained from a man aged 18 to 29 with Graves' hyperthyroidism.

Concerning this clonotype: This clone may be a read error of a much larger clone one base away. The chain combines TRBV20-1 with TRBJ1-4; D not resolved. Germline V CDR1 and CDR2: DFQATT, SNEGSKA (reference sequence). Trimming cost V 5 bases and J 8 bases, with 15 bases left between them. The CDR3 has 13 amino acids. The CDR3, as DNA: TGCAGTGCTTCAAAGGGAAGGTGGGAAAAACTGTTTTTT. Translated: CSASKGRWEKLFF.

The chain recombines TRBV2 with TRBJ2-6, with D perhaps matching TRBD1 or TRBD2 (5 bases each). V lost 4 bases and J lost 4, with 17 bases in between. This CDR3 has 17 amino acids. Germline V CDR1 and CDR2: SNHLY, FYNNEI. The CDR3 spells CASSAGKSDTGANVLTF. The CDR3 DNA reads TGTGCCAGCAGTGCGGGGAAATCGGACACCGGGGCCAACGTCCTGACTTTC.

Many counts were recorded for this clonotype. The rearrangement joins TRBV2 to TRBJ1-6; TRBD1 matches 7 bases. The CDR3 runs 14 residues. CDR1 is SNHLY, CDR2 FYNNEI, per germline. V was clipped by 4 bases and J by 9 bases; unmatched bases: 6. CDR3 residues: CASSAEGAGSPLHF. DNA for the CDR3: TGTGCCAGCAGTGCGGAGGGGGCCGGTTCACCCCTCCACTTT.

In this sample, this clonotype turned up a few times. V usage is TRBV10-3 and J usage is TRBJ1-2; 10 bases line up with TRBD1. This CDR3 spans 14 amino acids. Germline V gives CDR1 ENHRY, CDR2 SYGVKD. Germline trimming cut 10 bases from V and 4 bases from J; bases unmatched to any gene: 9. The DNA for the CDR3 is TGTGCCAGCATGATGGGACAGGGGTTCTATGGCTACACCTTC. Amino acid sequence: CASMMGQGFYGYTF.

The chain couples TRBV7-3 to TRBJ2-7; TRBD1 or TRBD2 may be the D gene (5 bases each). The CDR3 length is 11 residues. The V end was cut by 11 bases, the J end by 3 bases, with 11 bases between. Germline CDR1 is SGHTA and CDR2 is FQGTGA. The CDR3 sequence: CAWGRSYEQYF. DNA of the CDR3: TGTGCCTGGGGGAGAAGCTACGAGCAGTACTTC.

This clonotype was observed many times. V and J are TRBV2 and TRBJ1-5; TRBD1 agrees at 8 bases. Germline-derived CDR1 and CDR2 are SNHLY and FYNNEI. V was clipped by 3 bases and J by 4 bases; unmatched bases: 2. The CDR3 runs to 14 residues. CDR3: CASSDRQGNQPQHF. DNA for the CDR3: TGTGCCAGCAGTGACCGACAGGGGAATCAGCCCCAGCATTTT.

This clonotype occurred a few times. The chain has TRBV10-3 and TRBJ1-4; 10 bases line up with TRBD1. Germline-derived CDR1 and CDR2 are ENHRY and SYGVKD. Trimming took 9 bases from V and 4 from J; bases not matched to a gene: 14. The CDR3 runs to 17 residues. The CDR3 here is CAMIPDRGPVYNEKLFF. The CDR3 DNA sequence: TGTGCCATGATACCTGACAGGGGGCCTGTGTATAATGAAAAACTGTTTTTT.

The chain joins TRBV7-2 to TRBJ2-5, with D maybe TRBD2 (5 bases). CDR1 and CDR2 (germline): SGHTA, FQGNSA. Trimming took off 5 bases at V and 5 bases at J, with 12 bases between the two ends. This CDR3 has 13 residues. DNA for the CDR3: TGTGCCAGCAGCCCAGCCCCGGGGGAGACCCAGTACTTC. It codes for CASSPAPGETQYF.

This clonotype was observed a handful of times. This rearrangement joins TRBV14 to TRBJ2-5; D is uncertain. The CDR3 extends over 12 amino acids. Germline loops: CDR1 SGHDN, CDR2 FVKESK. Trimming pared 0 bases from V and 6 bases from J, leaving 5 bases between. The CDR3 sequence: CASSQDFQTQYF. Here the CDR3 DNA reads TGTGCCAGCAGCCAAGATTTTCAGACCCAGTACTTC. Using reference TRBV14 and TRBJ2-5 for the parts outside the CDR3, the full variable domain is EAGVTQFPSHSVIEKGQTVTLRCDPISGHDNLYWYRRVMGKEIKFLLHFVKESKQDESGMPNNRFLAERTGGTYSTLKVQPAELEDSGVYFCASSQDFQTQYFGPGTRLLVL.

This clonotype came up many times. The chain employs TRBV7-6 and TRBJ2-7; 7 bases fit TRBD1. Trimming removed 5 bases from V and 1 base from J; junction bases left unmatched: 8. This CDR3 has 15 amino acids. The germline V gene encodes CDR1 SGHVS and CDR2 FNYEAQ. In DNA form, the CDR3 reads TGTGCCAGCAGCGCCGGACAGGCGTCTTCCTACGAGCAGTACTTC. Translating it yields CASSAGQASSYEQYF.

As for this clonotype: One junction end does not reproduce the germline sequence, and a read error may be involved. The rearrangement links TRBV7-9 to TRBJ2-7, with 10 nucleotides matching TRBD2. Germline CDR1 is SEHNR and CDR2 is FQNEAQ (reference sequence). This CDR3 has 17 residues. The CDR3 is CASNLNIAGGLSYEQYF. In DNA form, the CDR3 reads TGTGCCAGCAACTTAAACATAGCGGGAGGCCTCTCCTACGAGCAGTACTTC.

The chain joins TRBV25-1 to TRBJ1-1, with D uncertain. The CDR3 has 17 amino acids. Per the germline V gene, CDR1 is MGHDK and CDR2 is SYGVNS. With 4 bases removed from V and 4 bases from J, the gap between germline ends came to 22 bases. CDR3 sequence: CASSARLLPGGPTEAFF. In nucleotides, the CDR3 is TGTGCCAGCAGTGCTAGACTCTTACCGGGAGGGCCCACTGAAGCTTTCTTT.

This clonotype was counted between two and nine times. The gene calls are TRBV19 and TRBJ2-2; 8 bases fit TRBD2. The CDR3 runs to 15 residues. Looked up from germline, CDR1 is LNHDA and CDR2 is SQIVND (reference sequence). Trimming took 3 bases from V and 3 from J; bases not matched to a gene: 3. The DNA for the CDR3 is TGTGCCAGTAGTATGCCGGGACTAGACACCGGGGAGCTGTTTTTT. Protein: CASSMPGLDTGELFF.

This clonotype occurred many times. The chain recombines TRBV5-1 with TRBJ1-1; D may be TRBD1 (5 bases). V was clipped by 4 bases and J by 1 base, with 11 bases between them. The CDR3 totals 14 residues. Germline CDR1 is SGHRS and CDR2 is YFSETQ. The DNA of the CDR3 is TGCGCCAGCAGCCAAGGGGCAGGGAACACTGAAGCTTTCTTT. It specifies CASSQGAGNTEAFF.

This clonotype was seen repeatedly, ten times or more. The chain combines TRBV20-1 with TRBJ1-1, with D hard to call. V dropped 1 base and J dropped 1 base, with 4 bases sitting between them. CDR1 DFQATT and CDR2 SNEGSKA come from the germline V gene (reference sequence). CDR3 length: 12 amino acids. The CDR3 spells CSARVSNTEAFF. The CDR3 DNA sequence: TGCAGTGCTAGAGTATCGAACACTGAAGCTTTCTTT.

The chain uses TRBV19 and TRBJ1-1, with TRBD1 matching over 11 bases. Germline CDR1 is LNHDA and CDR2 is SQIVND (reference sequence). With 3 bases clipped from V and 6 bases from J, the junction kept 9 bases outside the gene matches. The CDR3 length is 16 residues. Here the CDR3 DNA reads TGTGCCAGTAGTATCTCAATCGGGACAGGGGGACCTGAAGCTTTCTTT. This gives the protein CASSISIGTGGPEAFF.

DNA of the CDR3: TGCGCCAGCAGCTTGCGAGGCACGAGCTCTGGAAACACCATATATTTT. Amino acids: CASSLRGTSSGNTIYF. This chain links TRBV5-1 with TRBJ1-3; D gene ambiguous. Looked up from germline, CDR1 is SGHRS and CDR2 is YFSETQ. The V and J ends lost 1 base and 0 bases respectively, with 11 bases between them. This CDR3 comprises 16 residues.

The V gene is TRBV7-3, the J gene TRBJ2-5; 8 nucleotides match TRBD2. The CDR3 runs to 15 residues. Germline CDR1 reads SGHTA; CDR2 reads FQGTGA. The ends lost 5 bases at V and 2 bases at J; junction bases unmatched: 7. The CDR3 protein is CASSQAGAIQETQYF. CDR3 DNA sequence: TGTGCCAGCAGCCAAGCGGGGGCAATACAAGAGACCCAGTACTTC.

This clonotype showed up just a few times. The J gene is TRBJ2-7, the V gene TRBV12-3 or TRBV12-4; D gene uncertain. CDR3 length: 16 residues. With 6 bases removed from V and 3 bases from J, the gap between germline ends came to 21 bases. CDR3 coding DNA: TGTGCCAGCAGATTGGGTCTCGCGTCGACGGTCTACGAGCAGTACTTC. Protein product: CASRLGLASTVYEQYF.

This chain uses TRBV3-1 with TRBJ1-3; D not resolved. Trimming removed 2 bases from V and 2 bases from J, with 10 bases in between. The V gene's germline CDR1 is LGHDT and CDR2 YNNKEL (reference sequence). The CDR3 has 15 residues. The CDR3 DNA reads TGTGCCAGCAGCCAAATTGGACTCGCTGGAAACACCATATATTTT. Amino acid sequence: CASSQIGLAGNTIYF.

The gene calls are TRBV7-9 and TRBJ1-1, with a possible D match to TRBD1 (6 bases). Trimming removed 3 bases from V and 0 bases from J, with 20 bases in between. The CDR3 contains 18 residues. CDR1 is SEHNR, CDR2 FQNEAQ, per germline (reference sequence). CDR3 region: CASSFGDQTGYMNTEAFF. CDR3 sequence (DNA): TGTGCCAGCAGCTTCGGAGACCAAACAGGGTACATGAACACTGAAGCTTTCTTT.